These 14 T cell receptor beta chains were all obtained from the same sample, sequenced in a study of T-cell reconstitution after alpha-beta-depleted transplantation in children (dated by TCRdb to 2015 to 2016). The treatment or condition label on this specimen signifies: allogeneic hematopoietic cell transplantation with graft depleted of TCRalphabeta T cells and CD19 B cells. Library method: PCR. Sequencing took place on an Illumina HiSeq 2500. Molecular barcoding was employed in the preparation of TCR libraries, with unique molecular identifiers being used to normalize TCRbeta repertoire quantification. TCRdb took the public reads, trimmed them with fastp at Q25, ran MiXCR for clone calling and kept in-frame beta chains. Rows with a matching CDR3 protein are joined into one entry that keeps the most common DNA and genes. Within this sample are around 200,000 distinct CDR3 sequences, with more than 15% of them counted one time only. In total, the top ten clones hold 35% to 50% of the sample.

Sequencing used PBMCs, mostly from graft donor cells, obtained 360 days after TCRalphabeta/CD19-depleted stem cell transplant. All receptors come from a male patient aged 2-15 years who had a stem cell transplant for acute lymphoblastic leukemia, so the T cells may come from the graft donor.

This clonotype showed up just a few times. The chain joins TRBV29-1 to TRBJ1-1; a weak D match, TRBD1 (5 bases). In germline, CDR1 is SQVTM, CDR2 ANQGSEA. Trimming shortened V by 4 bases and J by 6 bases, and 15 bases separated the two germline ends. The CDR3 runs 13 residues. CDR3 residues: CSVGGSASPEAFF. DNA of the CDR3: TGCAGCGTTGGGGGCTCGGCCAGCCCTGAAGCTTTCTTT.

This chain links TRBV7-8 with TRBJ1-1, with D possibly matching TRBD1 (5 bases). Trimming removed 0 bases from V and 1 base from J, with 15 bases in between. This CDR3 has 17 residues. The germline gives CDR1 SGHVS, CDR2 FQNEAQ. For the CDR3, the DNA is TGTGCCAGCAGCTTAGCGGGGACGTTAATTACGAACACTGAAGCTTTCTTT. Its translation: CASSLAGTLITNTEAFF.

The V and J genes are TRBV9 and TRBJ2-3, with a weak D call TRBD2 (6 bases). Trimming cost V 3 bases and J 1 base, with 12 bases left between them. CDR3 length: 15 amino acids. The germline gives CDR1 SGDLS, CDR2 YYNGEE. The chain's CDR3 is CASSERSSGTDTQYF. As DNA, the CDR3 is TGTGCCAGCAGCGAAAGGTCTAGCGGCACAGATACGCAGTATTTT.

As regards this clonotype: Here the CDR3 omits its conserved ending phenylalanine or tryptophan, so a read error is the likely source. This chain joins TRBV20-1 and TRBJ2-5, with D possibly TRBD2 on 7 matching bases. This CDR3 is built from 18 residues. V lost 5 bases and J 5 bases, leaving 30 bases between the germline ends. Germline lookup yields CDR1 DFQATT and CDR2 SNEGSKA (reference sequence). The CDR3 DNA sequence: TGCAGTGCTCGTACGCGCTTGGGGCGGGGGCTCTTCTGGGAGACCCAGTACTTG. It codes for CSARTRLGRGLFWETQYL.

This clonotype was recorded many times. The chain joins TRBV5-1 to TRBJ2-5; TRBD1 might be the D (5 bases). V lost 0 bases and J lost 5, with 11 bases in between. The CDR3 loop spans 14 amino acids. Per germline, CDR1 SGHRS and CDR2 YFSETQ. The CDR3 loop is CASSLVGPGETQYF. The DNA for the CDR3 is TGCGCCAGCAGCTTGGTGGGGCCAGGGGAGACCCAGTACTTC.

This clonotype was seen more than once but under ten times. This chain connects TRBV7-8 to TRBJ2-7; TRBD1 matches 7 bases. The CDR3 extends over 15 amino acids. CDR1 is SGHVS and CDR2 is FQNEAQ in the germline V gene. The V and J ends lost 5 bases and 2 bases, in that order; junction bases with no gene match: 9. The CDR3 sequence: CASSPRTGAAYEQYF. The CDR3 DNA reads TGTGCCAGCAGCCCCAGGACAGGAGCAGCCTACGAGCAGTACTTC.

This clonotype was counted at least ten times. The V call is TRBV10-1, the J call TRBJ2-1; D perhaps matches TRBD1 (5 bases). The CDR3 runs to 16 residues. V was shortened by 3 bases and J by 10 bases, with 22 bases between the two germline ends. Germline CDR1 WNHNN, CDR2 SYGVQD (reference sequence). The CDR3 DNA is TGCGCCAGCAGTGAAAGTTACAGGACCCTGGGAAAAGAGCAGTTCTTC. Translating gives CASSESYRTLGKEQFF.

The V call is TRBV12-3 or TRBV12-4, the J call TRBJ1-3; unclear D gene. This CDR3 region has 16 residues. V shed 3 bases and J shed 1 base, with 13 bases lying between them. In DNA, the CDR3 is TGTGCCAGCAGTTTTTCGTTCGCAGGTTCTGGAAACACCATATATTTT. Translation: CASSFSFAGSGNTIYF.

V gene TRBV7-8 combines with J gene TRBJ1-5; no reliable D call. V was clipped by 5 bases and J by 0 bases, with 11 bases between them. This CDR3 contains 15 residues. The germline V gene has CDR1 SGHVS and CDR2 FQNEAQ. CDR3 region: CASSPWLDSNQPQHF. CDR3 nucleotide sequence: TGTGCCAGCAGCCCATGGTTGGATAGCAATCAGCCCCAGCATTTT.

In its sample, this clonotype was seen a few times. The chain employs TRBV6-2 or TRBV6-3 and TRBJ2-1, with TRBD2 matching 12 bases. Trimming took 4 bases from V and 4 from J; bases not matched to a gene: 8. The V gene's germline CDR1 is MNHEY and CDR2 SVGEGT. The length of the CDR3 is 17 residues. The CDR3: CASSFYRLAGDYNEQFF. The CDR3 DNA reads as TGTGCCAGCAGTTTCTACCGACTAGCGGGGGATTACAATGAGCAGTTCTTC.

The chain joins TRBV12-3 or TRBV12-4 to TRBJ2-7; 9 bases are shared with TRBD1. This CDR3 is 17 amino acids long. Trimming cost V 6 bases and J 1 base; bases outside gene matches: 13. The CDR3 region is CASSQGQGLKYSYEQYF. In nucleotides, the CDR3 is TGTGCCAGCAGCCAGGGACAGGGCCTCAAATATTCCTACGAGCAGTACTTC.

This clonotype was seen only a few times. The chain has TRBV6-5 and TRBJ1-1; possible D gene TRBD1, 5 bases. From germline, CDR1 is MNHEY and CDR2 SVGAGI. V gave up 0 bases and J gave up 9 bases, with 17 bases separating them. CDR3 length: 15 amino acids. This CDR3 reads CASSYSLGPQRQAFF. The CDR3 DNA sequence: TGTGCCAGCAGTTACTCATTGGGGCCCCAGCGCCAAGCTTTCTTT.

V gene TRBV6-6 combines with J gene TRBJ1-1; D possibly corresponds to TRBD1 (6 bases). Trimming took 2 bases from V and 9 from J, leaving 7 bases between them. This CDR3 spans 11 amino acids. Germline V lookup: CDR1 MNHNY, CDR2 SVGAGI (reference sequence). This CDR3 reads CASSYGDKAFF. The DNA for the CDR3 is TGTGCCAGCAGTTACGGGGACAAAGCTTTCTTT.

The genes are TRBV4-1 and TRBJ2-7, with 7 positions matching TRBD1. The trim removed 2 bases at V and 4 bases at J, leaving 8 bases unmatched. CDR1 and CDR2 (germline): MGHRA, YSYEKL. This CDR3 has 15 amino acids. As DNA, the CDR3 is TGCGCCAGCAGCCAATCCGGGACAGAATTTTACGAGCAGTACTTC. Amino acids: CASSQSGTEFYEQYF.